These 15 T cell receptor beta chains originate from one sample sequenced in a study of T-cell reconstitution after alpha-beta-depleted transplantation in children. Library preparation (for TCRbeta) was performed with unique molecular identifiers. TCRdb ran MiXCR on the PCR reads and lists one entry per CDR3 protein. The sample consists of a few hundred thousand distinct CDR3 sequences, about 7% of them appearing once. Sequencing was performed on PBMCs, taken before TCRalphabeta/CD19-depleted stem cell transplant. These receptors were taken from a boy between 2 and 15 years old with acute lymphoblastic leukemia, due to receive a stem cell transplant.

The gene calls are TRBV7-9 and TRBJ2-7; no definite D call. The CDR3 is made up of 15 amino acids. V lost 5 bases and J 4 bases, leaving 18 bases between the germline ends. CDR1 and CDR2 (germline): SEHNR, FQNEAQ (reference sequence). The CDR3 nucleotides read TGTGCCAGCAGCCAACGTGTGGTTGGTGGATACGAGCAGTACTTC. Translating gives CASSQRVVGGYEQYF.

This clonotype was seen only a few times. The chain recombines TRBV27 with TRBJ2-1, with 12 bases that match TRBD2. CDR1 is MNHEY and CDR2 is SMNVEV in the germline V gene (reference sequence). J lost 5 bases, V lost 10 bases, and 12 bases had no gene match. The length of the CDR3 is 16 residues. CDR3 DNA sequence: TGTGCCACCACTAGCGGGGGGATAAGCAACCACAATGAGCAGTTCTTC. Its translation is CATTSGGISNHNEQFF.

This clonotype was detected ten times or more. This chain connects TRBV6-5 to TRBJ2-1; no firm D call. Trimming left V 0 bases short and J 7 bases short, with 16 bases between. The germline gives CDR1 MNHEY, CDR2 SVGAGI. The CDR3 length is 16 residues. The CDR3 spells CASSYSSPIAKNEQFF. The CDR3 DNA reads TGTGCCAGCAGTTACTCGAGTCCAATCGCGAAGAATGAGCAGTTCTTC.

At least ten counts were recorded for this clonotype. The CDR3 reads CAISQTGGPSGANVLTF. The CDR3, as DNA: TGTGCCATCAGTCAGACAGGGGGCCCCTCTGGGGCCAACGTCCTGACTTTC. The gene calls are TRBV10-3 and TRBJ2-6, with 10 nucleotides matching TRBD1. The V and J ends lost 5 bases and 0 bases, in that order; junction bases with no gene match: 4. Germline CDR1 is ENHRY and CDR2 is SYGVKD. The CDR3 runs to 17 residues.

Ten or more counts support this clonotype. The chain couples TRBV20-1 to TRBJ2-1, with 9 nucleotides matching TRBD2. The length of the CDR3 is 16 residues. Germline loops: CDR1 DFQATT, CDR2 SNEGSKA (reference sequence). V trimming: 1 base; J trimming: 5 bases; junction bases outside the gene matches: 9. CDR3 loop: CSARGPAGGLNNEQFF. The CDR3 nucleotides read TGCAGTGCTAGAGGCCCAGCGGGAGGTCTGAACAATGAGCAGTTCTTC.

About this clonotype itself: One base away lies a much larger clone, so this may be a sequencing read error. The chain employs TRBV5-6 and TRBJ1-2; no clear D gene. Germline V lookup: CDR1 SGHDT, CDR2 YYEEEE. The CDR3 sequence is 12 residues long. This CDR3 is CAGSPGLNGYTF. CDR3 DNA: TGTGCCGGCAGCCCCGGACTGAATGGCTACACCTTC.

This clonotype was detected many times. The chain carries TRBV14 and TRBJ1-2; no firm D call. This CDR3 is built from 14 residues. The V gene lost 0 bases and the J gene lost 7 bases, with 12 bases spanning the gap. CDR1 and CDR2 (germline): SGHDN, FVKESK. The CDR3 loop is CASSQERAWLGYTF. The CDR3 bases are TGTGCCAGCAGCCAAGAGAGGGCATGGCTTGGCTACACCTTC.

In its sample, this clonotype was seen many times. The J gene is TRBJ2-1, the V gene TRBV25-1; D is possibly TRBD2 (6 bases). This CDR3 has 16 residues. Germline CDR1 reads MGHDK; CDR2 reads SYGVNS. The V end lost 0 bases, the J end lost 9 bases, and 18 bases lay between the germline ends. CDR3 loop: CASSEYRFGTGGEQFF. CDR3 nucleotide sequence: TGTGCCAGCAGTGAATATAGGTTCGGGACTGGTGGTGAGCAGTTCTTC.

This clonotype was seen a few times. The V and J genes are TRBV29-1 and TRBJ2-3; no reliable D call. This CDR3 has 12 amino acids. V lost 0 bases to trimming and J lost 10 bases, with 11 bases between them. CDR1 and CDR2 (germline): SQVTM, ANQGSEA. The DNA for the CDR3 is TGCAGCGTTGAAGAAGACTCCCGGTCGCAGTATTTT. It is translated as CSVEEDSRSQYF.

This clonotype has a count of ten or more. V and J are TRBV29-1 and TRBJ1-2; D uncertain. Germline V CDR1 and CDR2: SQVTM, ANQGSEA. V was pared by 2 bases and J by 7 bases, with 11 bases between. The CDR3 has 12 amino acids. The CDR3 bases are TGCAGCGTTGAACAGGTCCCCAGTGGCTACACCTTC. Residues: CSVEQVPSGYTF.

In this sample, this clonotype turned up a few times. The CDR3 DNA is TGCAGTGCCCGCCCCTCTAGCATCTACGAGCAGTACTTC. Amino acid sequence: CSARPSSIYEQYF. This chain connects TRBV20-1 to TRBJ2-7; perhaps TRBD2 as D (5 bases). Germline assignment: CDR1 DFQATT and CDR2 SNEGSKA (reference sequence). The CDR3 has 13 amino acids. The germline V and J ends were trimmed by 6 bases and 3 bases, with 15 bases remaining between them.

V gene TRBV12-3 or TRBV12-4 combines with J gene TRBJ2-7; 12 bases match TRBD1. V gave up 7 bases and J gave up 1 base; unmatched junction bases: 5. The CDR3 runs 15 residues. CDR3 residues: CASTMGQGASYEQYF. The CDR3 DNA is TGTGCCAGCACCATGGGACAGGGGGCTTCCTACGAGCAGTACTTC.

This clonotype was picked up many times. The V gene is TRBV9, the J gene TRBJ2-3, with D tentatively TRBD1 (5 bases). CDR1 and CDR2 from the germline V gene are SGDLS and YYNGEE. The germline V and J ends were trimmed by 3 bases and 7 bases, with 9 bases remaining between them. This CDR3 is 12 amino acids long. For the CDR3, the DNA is TGTGCCAGCAGCGCTGGGGCAAATACGCAGTATTTT. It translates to CASSAGANTQYF. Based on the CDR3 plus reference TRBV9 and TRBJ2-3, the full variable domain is DSGVTQTPKHLITATGQRVTLRCSPRSGDLSVYWYQQSLDQGLQFLIQYYNGEERAKGNILERFSAQQFPDLHSELNLSSLELGDSALYFCASSAGANTQYFGPGTRLTVL.

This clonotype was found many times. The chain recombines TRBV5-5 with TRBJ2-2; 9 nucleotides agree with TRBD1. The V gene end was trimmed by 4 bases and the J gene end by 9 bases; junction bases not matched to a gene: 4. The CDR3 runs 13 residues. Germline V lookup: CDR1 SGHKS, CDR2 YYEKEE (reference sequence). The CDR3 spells CASSGDRARELFF. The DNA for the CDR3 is TGTGCCAGCAGCGGGGACAGGGCCCGGGAGCTGTTTTTT. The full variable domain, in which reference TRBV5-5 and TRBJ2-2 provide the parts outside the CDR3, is DAGVTQSPTHLIKTRGQQVTLRCSPISGHKSVSWYQQVLGQGPQFIFQYYEKEERGRGNFPDRFSARQFPNYSSELNVNALLLGDSALYLCASSGDRARELFFGEGSRLTVL.

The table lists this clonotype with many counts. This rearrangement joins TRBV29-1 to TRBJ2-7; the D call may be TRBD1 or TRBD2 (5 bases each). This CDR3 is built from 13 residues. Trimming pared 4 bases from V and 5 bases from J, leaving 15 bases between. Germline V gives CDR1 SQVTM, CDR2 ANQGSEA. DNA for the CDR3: TGCAGCGTTGTGGCCTTGCAGGGAGACGAGCAGTACTTC. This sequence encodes CSVVALQGDEQYF.